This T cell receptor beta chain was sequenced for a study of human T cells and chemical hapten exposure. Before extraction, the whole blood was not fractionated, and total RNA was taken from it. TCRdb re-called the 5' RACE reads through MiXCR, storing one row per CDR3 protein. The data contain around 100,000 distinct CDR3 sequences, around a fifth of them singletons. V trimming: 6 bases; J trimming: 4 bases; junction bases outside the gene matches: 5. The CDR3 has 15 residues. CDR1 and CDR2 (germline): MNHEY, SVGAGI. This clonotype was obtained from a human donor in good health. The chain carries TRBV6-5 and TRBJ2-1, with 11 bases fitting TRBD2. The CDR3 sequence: CASRRLAGTYNEQFF. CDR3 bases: TGTGCCAGCAGACGACTAGCGGGAACTTACAATGAGCAGTTCTTC.